This TCR beta chain was sequenced for a study of shared clonotypes between healthy human individuals. TCRdb's copy holds only in-frame clones and misses some; the assay was immunoSEQ multiplex PCR. The sample has hundreds of thousands of clones; under 80% are singletons. The sample taken for sequencing was memory CD4+ T cells sorted from blood. The subset denotes: CD45RA-negative fraction. The clonotype was recovered from a woman aged 25-40 years in good health.

DNA for the CDR3: TGTGCCAGCAGCCCACGACAGGACGCCTATGGCTACACCTTC. It codes for CASSPRQDAYGYTF. This sequence joins TRBV5-4 and TRBJ1-2, with D possibly matching TRBD1 (6 bases). This CDR3 is 14 amino acids long. CDR1 and CDR2 from the germline V gene are SGHNT and YYREEE (reference sequence). Deletions cut 4 bases from V and 4 bases from J, with 14 bases between.